Sequencing of this T cell receptor beta chain was carried out in a study of T cells after posttransplantation cyclophosphamide. In the case of this clone: The antigen is unknown.

The naive gate required viable CD3+CD4+ or CD3+CD8+ cells with CCR7+CD45RA+CD45RO-CD95-CD27+CD28+ phenotype. The related graft donor's blood sample was taken on the day of bone marrow donation. Method: immunoSEQ multiplex PCR; TCRdb's copy keeps in-frame clones and lacks some. The sample includes around 15,000 clones, around 94% of them seen just once. CDR3 length: 17 residues. Germline CDR1 is SGDLS and CDR2 is YYNGEE. Unmatched junction bases numbered 5, after V lost 0 bases and J lost 0 bases. Whole-study results and caveats: Later blood repertoires were often dominated by clones from the donor CD8+ memory compartment. TRB overlap between skin or GI tissue T cells and blood was limited.

This TCR derives from a woman between 50 and 59 years old in good health and a related stem cell transplant donor. The sample comprised naive CD4+ T cells sorted from blood. The genes are TRBV9 and TRBJ2-1; 8 nucleotides match TRBD2. CDR3 coding DNA: TGTGCCAGCAGCGTAGCCTCGGGAGGGCCCTCCTACAATGAGCAGTTCTTC. This gives the protein CASSVASGGPSYNEQFF.